One and the same sample provided the 7 T cell receptor beta chains below, sequenced in a study of control samples from healthy donors and cancer patients. Profiled with immunoSEQ multiplex PCR; TCRdb holds only in-frame clones, not every one. The sample holds over 20,000 clones, around four fifths seen once. The sample comprised PBMCs. The receptors derive from a man between 60 and 75 years old with colorectal cancer.

The rearrangement joins TRBV6-4 to TRBJ1-2; D uncertain. Germline V CDR1 and CDR2: MRHNA, SNTAGT. The CDR3 has 15 residues. V lost 6 bases and J lost 7, with 21 bases in between. The CDR3 region is CASSSGVLGEGGYTF. The CDR3 bases are TGTGCCAGCAGCTCCGGGGTCCTTGGTGAAGGTGGCTACACCTTC.

V usage is TRBV11-2 and J usage is TRBJ2-3; D is uncertain. Trimming removed 0 bases from V and 8 bases from J, with 3 bases in between. This CDR3 spans 11 amino acids. CDR1 is SGHAT, CDR2 FQNNGV, per germline. The CDR3 nucleotides read TGTGCCAGCAGCTTAGACGTTACGCAGTATTTT. It translates to CASSLDVTQYF.

The J gene is TRBJ1-4, the V gene TRBV5-6, with 8 nucleotides matching TRBD1. The CDR3 contains 14 residues. Germline assignment: CDR1 SGHDT and CDR2 YYEEEE. J gave up 8 bases and V 2 bases, and 5 bases lay outside the gene matches. The CDR3 nucleotides are TGTGCCAGCAGCTTACAGGGGGATGAGGAAAAACTGTTTTTT. It yields the protein CASSLQGDEEKLFF. The full variable domain, in which reference TRBV5-6 and TRBJ1-4 provide the parts outside the CDR3, is DAGVTQSPTHLIKTRGQQVTLRCSPKSGHDTVSWYQQALGQGPQFIFQYYEEEERQRGNFPDRFSGHQFPNYSSELNVNALLLGDSALYLCASSLQGDEEKLFFGSGTQLSVL.

This clone has a handful of counts. This chain links TRBV21-1 with TRBJ1-1; TRBD1, the D gene given by the table, was not confirmed from the DNA. TRBV21-1 is a documented pseudogene. CDR3 length: 16 residues. The CDR3 is CASSKAQGKANTEAFF. In nucleotides, the CDR3 is TGTGCCAGCAGCAAAGCCCAGGGGAAGGCGAACACTGAAGCTTTCTTT.

This clone is a singleton in its sample. The CDR3 spells CASSQVRGTNYEQYV. The CDR3 DNA is TGTGCCAGCAGCCAAGTACGCGGGACCAACTACGAGCAGTACGTC. This chain uses TRBV3-1 (or the pseudogene TRBV3-2) with TRBJ2-7; TRBD2 might be the D (6 bases). V gave up 1 base and J gave up 3 bases, with 13 bases separating them. The CDR3 sequence is 15 residues long. Germline CDR1 reads LGHDT; CDR2 reads YNNKEL (reference sequence).

The rearrangement links TRBV7-5 to TRBJ1-2. TRBV7-5 is a known pseudogene. This CDR3 is built from 14 residues. This CDR3 reads CARSYSRPGEGYTF. The CDR3 bases are TGTGCCAGAAGCTATAGTCGTCCCGGGGAGGGCTACACCTTC.

Within the sample, this clone is medium-sized. The chain has TRBV14 and TRBJ2-7; D is tentatively TRBD1 or TRBD2 (5 bases each). The CDR3 totals 15 residues. Germline CDR1 reads SGHDN; CDR2 reads FVKESK. Between the trimmed V and J ends, which lost 0 bases and 7 bases, there was a span of 16 bases. In DNA form, the CDR3 reads TGTGCCAGCAGCCAAGAAGGCCACGGGGACGATGAGCAGTACTTC. Amino acid sequence: CASSQEGHGDDEQYF.